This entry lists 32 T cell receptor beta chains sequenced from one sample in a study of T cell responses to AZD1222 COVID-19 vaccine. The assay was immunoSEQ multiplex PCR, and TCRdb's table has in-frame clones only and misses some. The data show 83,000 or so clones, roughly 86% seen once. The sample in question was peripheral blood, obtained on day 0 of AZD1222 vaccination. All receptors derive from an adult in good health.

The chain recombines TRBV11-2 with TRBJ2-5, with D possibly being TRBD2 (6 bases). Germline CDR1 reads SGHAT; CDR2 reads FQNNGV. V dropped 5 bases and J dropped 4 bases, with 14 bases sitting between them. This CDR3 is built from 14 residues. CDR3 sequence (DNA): TGTGCCAGCAGCCCCGCTGGAGGGCCAGAGACCCAGTACTTC. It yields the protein CASSPAGGPETQYF. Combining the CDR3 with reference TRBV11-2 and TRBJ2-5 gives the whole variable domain EAGVAQSPRYKIIEKRQSVAFWCNPISGHATLYWYQQILGQGPKLLIQFQNNGVVDDSQLPKDRFSAERLKGVDSTLKIQPAKLEDSAVYLCASSPAGGPETQYFGPGTRLLVL.

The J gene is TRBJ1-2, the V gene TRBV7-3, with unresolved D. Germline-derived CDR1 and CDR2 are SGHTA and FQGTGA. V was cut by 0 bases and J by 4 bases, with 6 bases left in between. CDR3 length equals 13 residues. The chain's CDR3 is CASSLTLGYGYTF. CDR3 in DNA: TGTGCCAGCAGCTTAACGCTAGGCTATGGCTACACCTTC.

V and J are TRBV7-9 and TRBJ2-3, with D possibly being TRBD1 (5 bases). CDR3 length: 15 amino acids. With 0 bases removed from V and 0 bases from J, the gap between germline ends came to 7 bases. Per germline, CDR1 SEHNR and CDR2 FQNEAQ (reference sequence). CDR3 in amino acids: CASSLAGLSTDTQYF. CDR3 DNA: TGTGCCAGCAGCTTAGCGGGGCTGAGCACAGATACGCAGTATTTT.

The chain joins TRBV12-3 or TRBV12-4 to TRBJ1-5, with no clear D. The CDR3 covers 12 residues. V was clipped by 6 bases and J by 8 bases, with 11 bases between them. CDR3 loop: CASRDDLEPQHF. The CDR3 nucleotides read TGTGCCAGCAGGGACGACCTAGAGCCCCAGCATTTT.

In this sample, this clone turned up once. The CDR3 sequence is CASSVTYYEQYF. CDR3 in DNA: TGCGCCAGCAGTGTGACATACTACGAGCAGTACTTC. The chain carries TRBV10-2 and TRBJ2-7; D call uncertain. The germline V gene encodes CDR1 WSHSY and CDR2 SAAADI. The CDR3 runs 12 residues. V dropped 4 bases and J dropped 3 bases, with 7 bases sitting between them.

The CDR3 spells CASIPGYGASTDTQYF. CDR3 nucleotides: TGTGCCAGCATCCCGGGGTACGGGGCCAGCACAGATACGCAGTATTTT. The chain carries TRBV7-6 and TRBJ2-3; either TRBD1 or TRBD2 may fit D (5 bases each). There are 16 residues in the CDR3. The germline V and J ends were trimmed by 7 bases and 0 bases, with 17 bases remaining between them. Looked up from germline, CDR1 is SGHVS and CDR2 is FNYEAQ.

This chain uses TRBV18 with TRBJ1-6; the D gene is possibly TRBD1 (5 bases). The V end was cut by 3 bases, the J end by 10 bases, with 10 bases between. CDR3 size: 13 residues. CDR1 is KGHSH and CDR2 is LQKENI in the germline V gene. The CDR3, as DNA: TGTGCCAGCTCACCGCAGGGCGAGTCACCCCTCCACTTT. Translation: CASSPQGESPLHF.

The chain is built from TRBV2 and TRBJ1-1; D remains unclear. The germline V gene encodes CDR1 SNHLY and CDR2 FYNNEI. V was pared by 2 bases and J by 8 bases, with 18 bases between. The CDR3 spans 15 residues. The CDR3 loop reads CASSEFRRAAGEAFF. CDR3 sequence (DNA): TGTGCCAGCAGTGAATTCCGTCGGGCTGCCGGGGAAGCTTTCTTT.

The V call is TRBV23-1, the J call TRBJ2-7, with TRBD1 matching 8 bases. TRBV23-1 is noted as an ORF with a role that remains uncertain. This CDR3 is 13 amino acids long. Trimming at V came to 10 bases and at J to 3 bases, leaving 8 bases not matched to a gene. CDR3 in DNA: TGCGCCACCGACAGGGGAAAGGACTACGAGCAGTACTTC. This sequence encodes CATDRGKDYEQYF.

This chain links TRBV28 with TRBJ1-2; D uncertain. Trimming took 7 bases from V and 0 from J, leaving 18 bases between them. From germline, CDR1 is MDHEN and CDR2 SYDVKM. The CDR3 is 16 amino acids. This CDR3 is CASIGGGSTTNYGYTF. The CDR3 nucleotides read TGTGCCAGCATCGGAGGTGGCAGCACTACTAACTATGGCTACACCTTC.

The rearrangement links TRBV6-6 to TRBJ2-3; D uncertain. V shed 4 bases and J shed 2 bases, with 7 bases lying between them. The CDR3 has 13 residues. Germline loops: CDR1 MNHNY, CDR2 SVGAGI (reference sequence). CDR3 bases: TGTGCCAGCAGTTTGGGCGACACAGATACGCAGTATTTT. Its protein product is CASSLGDTDTQYF.

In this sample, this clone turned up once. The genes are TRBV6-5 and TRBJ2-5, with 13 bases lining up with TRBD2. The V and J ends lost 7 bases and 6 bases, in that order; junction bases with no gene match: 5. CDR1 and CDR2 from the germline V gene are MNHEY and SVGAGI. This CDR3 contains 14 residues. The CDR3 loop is CASTAGLAGKTQYF. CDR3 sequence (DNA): TGTGCCAGCACCGCGGGACTAGCGGGAAAGACCCAGTACTTC.

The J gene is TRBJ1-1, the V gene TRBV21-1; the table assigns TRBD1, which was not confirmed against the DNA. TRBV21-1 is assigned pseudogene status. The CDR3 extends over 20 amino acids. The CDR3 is CASSSTGGAPTFDMNTEAFF. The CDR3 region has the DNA TGTGCCAGCAGCAGCACAGGGGGGGCACCCACCTTCGACATGAACACTGAAGCTTTCTTT.

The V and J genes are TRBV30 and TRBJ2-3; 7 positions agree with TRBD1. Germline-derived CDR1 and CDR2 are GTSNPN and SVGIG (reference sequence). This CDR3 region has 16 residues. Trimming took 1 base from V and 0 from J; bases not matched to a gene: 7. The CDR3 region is CAWSDGTDASTDTQYF. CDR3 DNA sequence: TGTGCCTGGAGTGACGGGACAGACGCTAGCACAGATACGCAGTATTTT.

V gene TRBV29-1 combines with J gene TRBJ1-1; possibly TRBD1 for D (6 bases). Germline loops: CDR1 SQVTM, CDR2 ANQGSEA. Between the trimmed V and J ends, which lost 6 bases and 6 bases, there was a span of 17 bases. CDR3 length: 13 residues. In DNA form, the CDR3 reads TGCAGCGTGGCCGGGGGGCCTAGGGCTGAAGCTTTCTTT. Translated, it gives CSVAGGPRAEAFF. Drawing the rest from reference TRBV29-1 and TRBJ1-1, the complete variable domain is SAVISQKPSRDICQRGTSLTIQCQVDSQVTMMFWYRQQPGQSLTLIATANQGSEATYESGFVIDKFPISRPNLTFSTLTVSNMSPEDSSIYLCSVAGGPRAEAFFGQGTRLTVV.

DNA of the CDR3: TGCGCCAGCAGCTTGGGCTGGACCGGGACAGGGGACGAGCAGTACTTC. Translation gives CASSLGWTGTGDEQYF. The rearrangement links TRBV5-1 to TRBJ2-7; 10 bases map to TRBD1. Germline V gene lookup returns CDR1 SGHRS and CDR2 YFSETQ. The ends lost 0 bases at V and 5 bases at J; junction bases unmatched: 8. This CDR3 region has 16 residues.

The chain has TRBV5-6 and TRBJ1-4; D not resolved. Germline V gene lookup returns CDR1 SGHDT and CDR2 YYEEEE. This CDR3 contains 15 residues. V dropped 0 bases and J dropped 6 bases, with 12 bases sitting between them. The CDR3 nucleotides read TGTGCCAGCAGCTTGGTTGCGGGATTTGATGAAAAACTGTTTTTT. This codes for CASSLVAGFDEKLFF.

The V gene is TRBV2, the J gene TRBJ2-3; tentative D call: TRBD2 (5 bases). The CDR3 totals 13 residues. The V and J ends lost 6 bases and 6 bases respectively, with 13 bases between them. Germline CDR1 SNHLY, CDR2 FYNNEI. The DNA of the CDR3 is TGTGCCAGCAGCATGGAGGTTTTGGATACGCAGTATTTT. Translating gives CASSMEVLDTQYF.

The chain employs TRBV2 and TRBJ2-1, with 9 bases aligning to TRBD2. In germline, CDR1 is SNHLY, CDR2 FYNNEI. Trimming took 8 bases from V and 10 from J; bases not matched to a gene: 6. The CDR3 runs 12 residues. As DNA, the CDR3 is TGTGCCAGCGGGACTAGCTTAACCGAGCAGTTCTTC. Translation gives CASGTSLTEQFF.

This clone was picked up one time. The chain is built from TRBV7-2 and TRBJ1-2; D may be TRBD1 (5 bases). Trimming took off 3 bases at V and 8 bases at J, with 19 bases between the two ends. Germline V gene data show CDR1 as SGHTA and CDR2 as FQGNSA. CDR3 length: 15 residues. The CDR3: CASSLGRPTLQGYTF. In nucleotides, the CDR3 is TGTGCCAGCAGCTTGGGACGACCGACCCTTCAAGGCTACACCTTC. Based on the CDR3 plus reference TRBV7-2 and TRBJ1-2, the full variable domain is GAGVSQSPSNKVTEKGKDVELRCDPISGHTALYWYRQSLGQGLEFLIYFQGNSAPDKSGLPSDRFSAERTGGSVSTLTIQRTQQEDSAVYLCASSLGRPTLQGYTFGSGTRLTVV.

CDR3 amino acids: CASSSSGTEPSYEQYF. CDR3 sequence (DNA): TGTGCCAGCAGTTCCTCAGGGACAGAGCCTAGCTACGAGCAGTACTTC. The chain employs TRBV28 and TRBJ2-7, with 7 bases that match TRBD1. The CDR3 covers 16 residues. Trimming took 4 bases from V and 3 from J; bases not matched to a gene: 12. Germline V gene data show CDR1 as MDHEN and CDR2 as SYDVKM.

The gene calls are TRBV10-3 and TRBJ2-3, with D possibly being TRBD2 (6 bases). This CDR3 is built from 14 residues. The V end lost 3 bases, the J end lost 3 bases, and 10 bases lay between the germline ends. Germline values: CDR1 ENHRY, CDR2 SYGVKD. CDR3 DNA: TGTGCCATCAGTGATAGTGGGACTACAGATACGCAGTATTTT. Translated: CAISDSGTTDTQYF.

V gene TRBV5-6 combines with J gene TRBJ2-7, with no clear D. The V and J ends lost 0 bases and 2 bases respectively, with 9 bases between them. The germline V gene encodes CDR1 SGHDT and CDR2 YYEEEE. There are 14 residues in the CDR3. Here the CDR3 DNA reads TGTGCCAGCAGCTTGGACAGCCAGACCTACGAGCAGTACTTC. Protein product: CASSLDSQTYEQYF.

The CDR3 here is CASSAEPGPRGRGYTF. The CDR3 region has the DNA TGTGCCAGCAGCGCCGAACCGGGACCCAGAGGACGGGGCTACACCTTC. The chain employs TRBV27 and TRBJ1-2; possible D gene TRBD1, 5 bases. The germline gives CDR1 MNHEY, CDR2 SMNVEV (reference sequence). V dropped 6 bases and J dropped 8 bases, with 25 bases sitting between them. This CDR3 is built from 16 residues.

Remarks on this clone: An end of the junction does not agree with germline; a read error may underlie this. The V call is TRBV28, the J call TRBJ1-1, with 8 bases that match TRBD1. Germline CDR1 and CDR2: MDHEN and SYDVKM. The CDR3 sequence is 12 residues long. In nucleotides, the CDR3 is TGTGCCAGCAGCCCAGGGGGCGCGAGGGCTCTCTTT. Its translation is CASSPGGARALF. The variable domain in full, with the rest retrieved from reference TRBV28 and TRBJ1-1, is DVKVTQSSRYLVKRTGEKVFLECVQDMDHENMFWYRQDPGLGLRLIYFSYDVKMKEKGDIPEGYSVSREKKERFSLILESASTNQTSMYLCASSPGGARALFGQGTRLTVV.

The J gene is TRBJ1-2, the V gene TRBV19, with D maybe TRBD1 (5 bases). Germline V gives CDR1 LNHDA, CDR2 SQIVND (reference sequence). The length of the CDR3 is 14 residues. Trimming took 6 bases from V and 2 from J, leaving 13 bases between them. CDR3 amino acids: CASSSGPPNYGYTF. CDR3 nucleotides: TGTGCCAGTAGCTCGGGGCCGCCAAACTATGGCTACACCTTC. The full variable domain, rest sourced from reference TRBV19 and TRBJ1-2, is DGGITQSPKYLFRKEGQNVTLSCEQNLNHDAMYWYRQDPGQGLRLIYYSQIVNDFQKGDIAEGYSVSREKKESFPLTVTSAQKNPTAFYLCASSSGPPNYGYTFGSGTRLTVV.

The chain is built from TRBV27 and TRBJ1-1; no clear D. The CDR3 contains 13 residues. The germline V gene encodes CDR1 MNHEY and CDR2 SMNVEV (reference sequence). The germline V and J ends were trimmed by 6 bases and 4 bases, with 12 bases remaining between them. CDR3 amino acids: CASSLRRGTEAFF. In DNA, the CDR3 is TGTGCCAGCAGCCTACGACGGGGCACTGAAGCTTTCTTT.

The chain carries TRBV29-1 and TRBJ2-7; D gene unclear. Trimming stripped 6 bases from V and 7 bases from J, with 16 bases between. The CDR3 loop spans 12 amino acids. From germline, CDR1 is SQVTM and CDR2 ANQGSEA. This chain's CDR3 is CSVKAITGEQYF. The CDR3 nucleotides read TGCAGCGTCAAAGCCATTACTGGGGAGCAGTACTTC.

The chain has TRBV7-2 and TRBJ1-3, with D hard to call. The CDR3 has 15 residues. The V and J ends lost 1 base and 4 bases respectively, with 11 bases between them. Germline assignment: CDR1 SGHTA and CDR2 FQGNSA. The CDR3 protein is CASSLVTGLGNTIYF. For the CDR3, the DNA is TGTGCCAGCAGCTTAGTTACGGGTTTGGGAAACACCATATATTTT. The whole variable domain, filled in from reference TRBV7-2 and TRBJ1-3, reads GAGVSQSPSNKVTEKGKDVELRCDPISGHTALYWYRQSLGQGLEFLIYFQGNSAPDKSGLPSDRFSAERTGGSVSTLTIQRTQQEDSAVYLCASSLVTGLGNTIYFGEGSWLTVV.

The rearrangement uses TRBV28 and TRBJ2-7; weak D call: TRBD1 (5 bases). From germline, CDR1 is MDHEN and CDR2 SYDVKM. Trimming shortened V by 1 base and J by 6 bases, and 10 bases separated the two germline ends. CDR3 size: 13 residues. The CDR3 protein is CASSLFQGGEQYF. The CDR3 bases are TGTGCCAGCAGTTTATTCCAGGGTGGCGAGCAGTACTTC.

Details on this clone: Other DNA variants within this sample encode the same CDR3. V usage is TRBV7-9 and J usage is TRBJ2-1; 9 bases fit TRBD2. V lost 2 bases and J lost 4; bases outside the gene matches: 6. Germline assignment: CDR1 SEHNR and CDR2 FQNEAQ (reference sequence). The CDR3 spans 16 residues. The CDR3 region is CASSLWLAGSYNEQFF. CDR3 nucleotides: TGTGCCAGCAGCTTATGGCTAGCGGGATCTTACAATGAGCAGTTCTTC.

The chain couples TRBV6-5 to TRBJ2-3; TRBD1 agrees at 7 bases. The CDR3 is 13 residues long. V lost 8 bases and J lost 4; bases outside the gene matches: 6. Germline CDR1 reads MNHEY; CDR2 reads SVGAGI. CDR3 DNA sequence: TGTGCCAGCCGACAGGGATTTGCAGATACGCAGTATTTT. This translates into CASRQGFADTQYF.